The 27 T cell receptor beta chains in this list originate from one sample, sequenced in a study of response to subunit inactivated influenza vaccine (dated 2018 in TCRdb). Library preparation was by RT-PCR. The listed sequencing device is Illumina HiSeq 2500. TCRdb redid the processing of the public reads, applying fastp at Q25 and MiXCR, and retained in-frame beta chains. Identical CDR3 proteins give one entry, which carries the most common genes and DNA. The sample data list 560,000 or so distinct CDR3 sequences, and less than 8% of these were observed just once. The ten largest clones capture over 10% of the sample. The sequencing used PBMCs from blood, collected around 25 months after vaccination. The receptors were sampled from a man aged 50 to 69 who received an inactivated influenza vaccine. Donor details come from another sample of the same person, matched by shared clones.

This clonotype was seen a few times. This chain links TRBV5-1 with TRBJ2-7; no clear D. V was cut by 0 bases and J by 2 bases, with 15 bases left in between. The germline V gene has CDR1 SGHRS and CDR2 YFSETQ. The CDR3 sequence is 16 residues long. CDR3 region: CASSLATEWTAYEQYF. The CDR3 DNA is TGCGCCAGCAGCTTGGCTACAGAATGGACGGCCTACGAGCAGTACTTC.

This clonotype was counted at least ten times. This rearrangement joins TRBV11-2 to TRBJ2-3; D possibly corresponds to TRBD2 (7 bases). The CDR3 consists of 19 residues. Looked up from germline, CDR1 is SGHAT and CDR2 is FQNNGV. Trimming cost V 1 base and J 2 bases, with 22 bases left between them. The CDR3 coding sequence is TGTGCCAGCAGCTTAGGCCCAAACAAACGGGGGGCGCACACAGATACGCAGTATTTT. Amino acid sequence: CASSLGPNKRGAHTDTQYF.

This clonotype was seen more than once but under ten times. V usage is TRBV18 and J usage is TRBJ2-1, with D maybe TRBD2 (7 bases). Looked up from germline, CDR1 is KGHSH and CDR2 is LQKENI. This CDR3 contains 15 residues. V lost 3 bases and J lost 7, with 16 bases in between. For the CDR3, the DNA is TGTGCCAGCTCACCCCGGGGGCGGGGGCGGAATGAGCAGTTCTTC. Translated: CASSPRGRGRNEQFF.

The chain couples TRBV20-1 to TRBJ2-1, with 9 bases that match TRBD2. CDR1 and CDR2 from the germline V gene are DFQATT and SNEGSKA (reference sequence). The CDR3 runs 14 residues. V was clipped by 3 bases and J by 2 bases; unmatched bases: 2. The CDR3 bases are TGCAGTGCTAGCGGGACTAGCCCCTACAATGAGCAGTTCTTC. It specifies CSASGTSPYNEQFF.

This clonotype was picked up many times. CDR3 in DNA: TGTGCCAGCAGCCGTGGGGGAGCGGTGGGAGATACGCAGTATTTT. This encodes CASSRGGAVGDTQYF. The J gene is TRBJ2-3, the V gene TRBV14; D possibly uses TRBD1 or TRBD2 (5 bases each). V lost 4 bases to trimming and J lost 5 bases, with 16 bases between them. The CDR3 length is 15 residues. Germline values: CDR1 SGHDN, CDR2 FVKESK.

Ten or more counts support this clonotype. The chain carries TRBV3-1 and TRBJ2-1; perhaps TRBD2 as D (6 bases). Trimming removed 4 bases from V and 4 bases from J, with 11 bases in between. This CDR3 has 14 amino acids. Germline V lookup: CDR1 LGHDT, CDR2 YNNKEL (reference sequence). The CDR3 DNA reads TGTGCCAGCAGCCGGCGGGACGGTTACAATGAGCAGTTCTTC. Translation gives CASSRRDGYNEQFF.

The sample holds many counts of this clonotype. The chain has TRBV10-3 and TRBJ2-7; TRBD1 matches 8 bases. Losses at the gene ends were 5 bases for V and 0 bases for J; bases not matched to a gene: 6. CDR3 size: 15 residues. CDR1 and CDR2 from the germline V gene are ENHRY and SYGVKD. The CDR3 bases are TGTGCCATCAGTAATATCGACAGGGGCTCCTACGAGCAGTACTTC. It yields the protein CAISNIDRGSYEQYF.

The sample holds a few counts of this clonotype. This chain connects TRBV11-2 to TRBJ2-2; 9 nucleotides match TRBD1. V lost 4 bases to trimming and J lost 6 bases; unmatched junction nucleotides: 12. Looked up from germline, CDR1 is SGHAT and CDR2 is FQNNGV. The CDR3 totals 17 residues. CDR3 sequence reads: CASSSYRGQVIAGELFF. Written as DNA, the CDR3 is TGTGCCAGCAGCTCCTACAGGGGGCAGGTCATTGCCGGGGAGCTGTTTTTT.

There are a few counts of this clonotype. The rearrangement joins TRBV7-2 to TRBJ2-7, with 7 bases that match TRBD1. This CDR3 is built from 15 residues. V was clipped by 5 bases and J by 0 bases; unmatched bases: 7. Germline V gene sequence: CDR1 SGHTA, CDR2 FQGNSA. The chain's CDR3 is CASSQGQMFSYEQYF. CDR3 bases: TGTGCCAGCAGCCAGGGACAGATGTTCTCCTACGAGCAGTACTTC. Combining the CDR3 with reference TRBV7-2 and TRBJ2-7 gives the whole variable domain GAGVSQSPSNKVTEKGKDVELRCDPISGHTALYWYRQSLGQGLEFLIYFQGNSAPDKSGLPSDRFSAERTGGSVSTLTIQRTQQEDSAVYLCASSQGQMFSYEQYFGPGTRLTVT.

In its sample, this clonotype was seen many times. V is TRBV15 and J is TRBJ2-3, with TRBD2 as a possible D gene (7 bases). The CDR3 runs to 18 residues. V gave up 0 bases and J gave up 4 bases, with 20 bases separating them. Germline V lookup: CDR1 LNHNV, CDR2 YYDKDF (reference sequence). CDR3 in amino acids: CATSREKGGGARADTQYF. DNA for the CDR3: TGTGCCACCAGCAGAGAGAAGGGAGGGGGGGCCAGGGCAGATACGCAGTATTTT.

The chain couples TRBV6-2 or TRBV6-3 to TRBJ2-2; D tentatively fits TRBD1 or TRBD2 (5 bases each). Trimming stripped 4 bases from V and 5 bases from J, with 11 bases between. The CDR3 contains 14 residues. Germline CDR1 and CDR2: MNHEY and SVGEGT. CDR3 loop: CASSFPGPTGELFF. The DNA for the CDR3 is TGTGCCAGCAGTTTCCCGGGACCAACCGGGGAGCTGTTTTTT.

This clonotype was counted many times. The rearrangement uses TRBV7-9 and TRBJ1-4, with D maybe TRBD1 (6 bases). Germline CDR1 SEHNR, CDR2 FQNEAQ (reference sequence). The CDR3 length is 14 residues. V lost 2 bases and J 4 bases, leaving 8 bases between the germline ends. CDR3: CASSLQGINEKLFF. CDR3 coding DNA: TGTGCCAGCAGCTTACAGGGGATTAATGAAAAACTGTTTTTT.

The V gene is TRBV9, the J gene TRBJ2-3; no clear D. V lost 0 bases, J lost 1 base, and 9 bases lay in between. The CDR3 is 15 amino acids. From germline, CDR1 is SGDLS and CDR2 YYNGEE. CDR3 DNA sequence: TGTGCCAGCAGCGTAGAGCCAAGAGGCACAGATACGCAGTATTTT. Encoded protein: CASSVEPRGTDTQYF.

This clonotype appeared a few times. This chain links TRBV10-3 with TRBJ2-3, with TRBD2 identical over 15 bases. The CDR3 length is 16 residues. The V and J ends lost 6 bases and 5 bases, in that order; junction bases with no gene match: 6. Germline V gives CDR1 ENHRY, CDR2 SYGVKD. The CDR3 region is CAIRLGLAGGEDTQYF. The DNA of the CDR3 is TGTGCCATCAGGTTGGGACTAGCGGGGGGTGAAGATACGCAGTATTTT.

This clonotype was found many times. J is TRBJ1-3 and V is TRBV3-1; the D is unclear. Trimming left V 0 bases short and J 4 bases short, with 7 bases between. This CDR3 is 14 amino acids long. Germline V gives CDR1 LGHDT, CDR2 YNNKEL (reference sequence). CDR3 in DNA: TGTGCCAGCAGCCAAGACTTTGGAGGAAACACCATATATTTT. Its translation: CASSQDFGGNTIYF.

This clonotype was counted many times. The chain's CDR3 is CASSYGGVSEAFF. CDR3 nucleotides: TGCGCCAGCAGTTATGGGGGGGTATCTGAAGCTTTCTTT. The chain uses TRBV5-1 and TRBJ1-1; TRBD1 is a possible D gene (5 bases). Trimming stripped 5 bases from V and 6 bases from J, with 14 bases between. From germline, CDR1 is SGHRS and CDR2 YFSETQ. This CDR3 contains 13 residues.

The CDR3 DNA follows: TGCGCCAGCAGCCAAGACCTAGGCGGCACTGAAGCTTTCTTT. It translates to CASSQDLGGTEAFF. This chain uses TRBV4-1 with TRBJ1-1; D unclear. Germline CDR1 and CDR2: MGHRA and YSYEKL. CDR3 size: 14 residues. V lost 0 bases to trimming and J lost 4 bases, with 9 bases between them.

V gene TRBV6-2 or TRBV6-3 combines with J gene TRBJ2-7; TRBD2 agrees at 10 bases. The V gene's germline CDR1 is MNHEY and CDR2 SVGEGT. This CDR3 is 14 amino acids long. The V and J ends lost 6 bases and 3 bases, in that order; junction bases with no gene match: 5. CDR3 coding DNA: TGTGCCAGCAGGTCTAGCGGGAGTTTCTACGAGCAGTACTTC. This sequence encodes CASRSSGSFYEQYF.

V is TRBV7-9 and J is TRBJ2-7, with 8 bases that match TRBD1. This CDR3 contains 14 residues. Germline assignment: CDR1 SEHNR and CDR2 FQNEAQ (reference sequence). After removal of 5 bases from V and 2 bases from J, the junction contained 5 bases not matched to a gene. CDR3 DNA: TGTGCCAGCAGCCCTTGGGGACAGGCCTACGAGCAGTACTTC. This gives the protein CASSPWGQAYEQYF.

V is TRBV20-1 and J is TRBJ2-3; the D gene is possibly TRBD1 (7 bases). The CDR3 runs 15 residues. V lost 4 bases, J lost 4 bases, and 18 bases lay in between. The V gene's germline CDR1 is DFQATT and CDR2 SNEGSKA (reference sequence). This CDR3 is CSATSPVRGADTQYF. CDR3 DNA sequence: TGCAGTGCTACCTCCCCAGTCAGGGGGGCAGATACGCAGTATTTT.

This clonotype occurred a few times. Here the CDR3 DNA reads TGCAGTGCCCCGGGCCCAGGACATCCCGAGCAGTACTTC. Translation: CSAPGPGHPEQYF. This sequence joins TRBV20-1 and TRBJ2-7; the D gene is possibly TRBD1 (5 bases). V was cut by 6 bases and J by 6 bases, with 18 bases left in between. The germline gives CDR1 DFQATT, CDR2 SNEGSKA (reference sequence). This CDR3 comprises 13 residues.

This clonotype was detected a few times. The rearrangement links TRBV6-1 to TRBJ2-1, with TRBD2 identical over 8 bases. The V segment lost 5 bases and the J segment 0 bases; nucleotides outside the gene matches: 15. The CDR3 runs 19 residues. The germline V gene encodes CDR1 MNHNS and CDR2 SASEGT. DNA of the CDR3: TGTGCCAGCAGTAGAGCGGCGGGGGGACTGGTGAGCTCCTACAATGAGCAGTTCTTC. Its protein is CASSRAAGGLVSSYNEQFF.

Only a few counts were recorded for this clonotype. CDR3 nucleotide sequence: TGCAGCGTTCGAACGAACACCGGGGAGCTGTTTTTT. This sequence encodes CSVRTNTGELFF. The V call is TRBV29-1, the J call TRBJ2-2, with unresolved D. Germline values: CDR1 SQVTM, CDR2 ANQGSEA. V lost 5 bases and J 0 bases, leaving 4 bases between the germline ends. The CDR3 consists of 12 residues.

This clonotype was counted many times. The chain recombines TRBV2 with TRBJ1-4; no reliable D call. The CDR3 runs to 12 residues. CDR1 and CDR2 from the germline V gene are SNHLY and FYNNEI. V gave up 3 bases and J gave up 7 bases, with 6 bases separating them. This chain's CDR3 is CASSDSGEKLFF. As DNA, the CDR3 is TGTGCCAGCAGTGATTCTGGTGAAAAACTGTTTTTT.

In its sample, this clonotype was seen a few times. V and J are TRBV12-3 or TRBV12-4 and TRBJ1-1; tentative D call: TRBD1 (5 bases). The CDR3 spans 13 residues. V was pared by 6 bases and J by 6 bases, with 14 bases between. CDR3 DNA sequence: TGTGCCAGCAGAGCTCAGGGTTCCCCTGAAGCTTTCTTT. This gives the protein CASRAQGSPEAFF.

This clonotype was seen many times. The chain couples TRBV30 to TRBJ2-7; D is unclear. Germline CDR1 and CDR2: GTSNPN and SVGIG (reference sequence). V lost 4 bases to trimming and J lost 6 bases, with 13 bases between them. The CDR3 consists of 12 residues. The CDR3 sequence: CAWKGRPAEQYF. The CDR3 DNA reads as TGTGCCTGGAAAGGGCGGCCCGCCGAGCAGTACTTC.

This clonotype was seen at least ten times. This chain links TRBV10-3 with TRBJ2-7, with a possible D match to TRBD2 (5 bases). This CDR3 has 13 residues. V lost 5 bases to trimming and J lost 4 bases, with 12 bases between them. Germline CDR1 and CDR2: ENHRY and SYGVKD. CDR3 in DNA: TGTGCCATCAGTCGCGACGGGATTTACGAGCAGTACTTC. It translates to CAISRDGIYEQYF.